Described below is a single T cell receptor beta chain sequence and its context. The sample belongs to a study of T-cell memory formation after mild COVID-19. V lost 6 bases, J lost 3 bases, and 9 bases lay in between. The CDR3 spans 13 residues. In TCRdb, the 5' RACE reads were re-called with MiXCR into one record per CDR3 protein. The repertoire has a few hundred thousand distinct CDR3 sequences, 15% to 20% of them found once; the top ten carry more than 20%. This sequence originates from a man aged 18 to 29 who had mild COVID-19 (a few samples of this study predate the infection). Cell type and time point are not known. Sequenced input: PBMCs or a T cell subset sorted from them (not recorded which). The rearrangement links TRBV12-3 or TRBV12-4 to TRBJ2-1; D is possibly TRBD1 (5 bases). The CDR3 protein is CASSWGRYNEQFF. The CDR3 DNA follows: TGTGCCAGCAGCTGGGGCCGCTACAATGAGCAGTTCTTC.